One and the same sample provided the 18 T cell receptor beta chains below, sequenced in a study of T-cell reconstitution after alpha-beta-depleted transplantation in children. No antigen has been assigned to these receptors. General study points: Reportedly, only several hundred clones from non-depleted graft cells drove alpha-beta T-cell counts at about two months.

Unique molecular identifiers were incorporated during preparation of the TCRbeta library. Each CDR3 protein is one row after TCRdb ran MiXCR on the PCR reads. The profile shows approximately 30,000 distinct CDR3 sequences, over 6.5% of them singletons. Sequencing was performed on peripheral blood, taken 60 days after TCRalphabeta/CD19-depleted stem cell transplant. The receptors were sampled from a child younger than two who had a stem cell transplant for acute myeloid leukemia, so the T cells may come from the graft donor.

This clonotype has at least ten counts. The chain links TRBV5-1 to TRBJ2-2; 9 bases match TRBD1. This CDR3 is built from 18 residues. Per germline, CDR1 SGHRS and CDR2 YFSETQ. J gave up 1 base and V 3 bases, and 10 bases lay outside the gene matches. In DNA, the CDR3 is TGCGCCAGCAGCTGGGGGACAGGGCATTTTCTGAACACCGGGGAGCTGTTTTTT. This codes for CASSWGTGHFLNTGELFF.

This clonotype was counted many times. The V gene is TRBV7-3, the J gene TRBJ2-5; D perhaps matches TRBD2 (5 bases). The CDR3 extends over 13 amino acids. CDR1 is SGHTA, CDR2 FQGTGA, per germline. Trimming cost V 5 bases and J 5 bases, with 12 bases left between them. The CDR3 DNA sequence: TGTGCCAGCAGCCTACTTGGCGGGGAGACCCAGTACTTC. As protein: CASSLLGGETQYF.

This clonotype was seen many times. V usage is TRBV7-9 and J usage is TRBJ2-3; D is uncertain. V was shortened by 0 bases and J by 6 bases, with 4 bases between the two germline ends. The CDR3 is made up of 12 amino acids. CDR1 SEHNR and CDR2 FQNEAQ come from the germline V gene (reference sequence). The DNA of the CDR3 is TGTGCCAGCAGCTTAGCGCCGGATACGCAGTATTTT. This codes for CASSLAPDTQYF.

This clonotype was detected ten times or more. The chain is built from TRBV7-9 and TRBJ2-1; 10 bases line up with TRBD2. With V trimmed by 5 bases and J by 7 bases, 14 bases remained unmatched. CDR1 is SEHNR, CDR2 FQNEAQ, per germline (reference sequence). This CDR3 comprises 17 residues. CDR3 nucleotides: TGTGCCAGCAGCCCGACGACTAGCGGGCAGCTGAGAAATGAGCAGTTCTTC. It yields the protein CASSPTTSGQLRNEQFF. The complete variable domain, with remaining parts taken from reference TRBV7-9 and TRBJ2-1, reads DTGVSQNPRHKITKRGQNVTFRCDPISEHNRLYWYRQTLGQGPEFLTYFQNEAQLEKSRLLSDRFSAERPKGSFSTLEIQRTEQGDSAMYLCASSPTTSGQLRNEQFFGPGTRLTVL.

This clonotype occurred many times. The rearrangement joins TRBV11-2 to TRBJ2-7; TRBD1 might be the D (5 bases). V lost 3 bases and J lost 5, with 11 bases in between. In germline, CDR1 is SGHAT, CDR2 FQNNGV. This CDR3 has 13 residues. The CDR3 loop reads CASSFGRVDEQYF. Here the CDR3 DNA reads TGTGCCAGCAGCTTCGGCAGGGTGGACGAGCAGTACTTC. Based on the CDR3 plus reference TRBV11-2 and TRBJ2-7, the full variable domain is EAGVAQSPRYKIIEKRQSVAFWCNPISGHATLYWYQQILGQGPKLLIQFQNNGVVDDSQLPKDRFSAERLKGVDSTLKIQPAKLEDSAVYLCASSFGRVDEQYFGPGTRLTVT.

This clonotype was recorded many times. This chain uses TRBV13 with TRBJ1-1; D might be TRBD1 (6 bases). Germline assignment: CDR1 PRHDT and CDR2 FYEKMQ (reference sequence). This CDR3 has 16 amino acids. V was shortened by 1 base and J by 5 bases, with 17 bases between the two germline ends. The CDR3 protein is CASSLEYGGARTEAFF. The CDR3 nucleotides read TGTGCCAGCAGCTTAGAGTACGGGGGGGCTAGGACTGAAGCTTTCTTT.

This clonotype was recorded many times. J is TRBJ1-1 and V is TRBV12-3 or TRBV12-4, with unresolved D. The CDR3 loop spans 13 amino acids. V lost 1 base and J lost 2, with 5 bases in between. CDR3 bases: TGTGCCAGCAGTTTAGTGGGAAACACTGAAGCTTTCTTT. Residues: CASSLVGNTEAFF.

This clonotype came up many times. The chain couples TRBV29-1 to TRBJ2-5; 7 nucleotides line up with TRBD2. From germline, CDR1 is SQVTM and CDR2 ANQGSEA. V shed 5 bases and J 5 bases; nucleotides not matched to a gene: 5. CDR3 length: 12 amino acids. The CDR3 here is CSVYEGGETQYF. The CDR3, as DNA: TGCAGCGTTTACGAGGGAGGGGAGACCCAGTACTTC.

In this sample, this clonotype turned up many times. The genes are TRBV7-2 and TRBJ1-3; D not certain. V was shortened by 3 bases and J by 0 bases, with 12 bases between the two germline ends. Germline assignment: CDR1 SGHTA and CDR2 FQGNSA. CDR3 length: 16 amino acids. The CDR3, as DNA: TGTGCCAGCAGCTTTCATCATTTGATCTCTGGAAACACCATATATTTT. Translated: CASSFHHLISGNTIYF.

The sample holds many counts of this clonotype. The V and J genes are TRBV6-2 or TRBV6-3 and TRBJ2-1; maybe TRBD2 (6 bases). Germline CDR1 reads MNHEY; CDR2 reads SVGEGT. This CDR3 has 14 residues. Trimming shortened V by 5 bases and J by 8 bases, and 16 bases separated the two germline ends. CDR3 protein: CASSEFSLADEQFF. CDR3 nucleotide sequence: TGTGCCAGCAGTGAGTTTTCACTAGCCGATGAGCAGTTCTTC.

This clonotype was counted at least ten times. The chain combines TRBV4-3 with TRBJ2-7; D remains ambiguous. CDR3 length equals 15 residues. Trimming left V 4 bases short and J 1 base short, with 14 bases between. In germline, CDR1 is LGHNA, CDR2 YSLEER. The CDR3 nucleotides are TGCGCCAGCAGCCTGTATCAGGTGGGGTCCTACGAGCAGTACTTC. Protein: CASSLYQVGSYEQYF.

A note on this clonotype: A much larger clone differs from this one at a single base, so this may be a read error. The chain recombines TRBV9 with TRBJ2-2; weak D call: TRBD2 (7 bases). The CDR3 covers 15 residues. Per the germline V gene, CDR1 is SGDLS and CDR2 is YYNGEE. The CDR3 sequence is CASRRGGRRTGDLFF. In DNA form, the CDR3 reads TGTGCCAGCAGGAGGGGGGGACGACGGACCGGGGATCTGTTTTTT.

This clonotype was seen ten or more times. The V call is TRBV5-1, the J call TRBJ2-3; a possible D gene is TRBD1 (5 bases). Trimming stripped 1 base from V and 3 bases from J, with 21 bases between. The germline gives CDR1 SGHRS, CDR2 YFSETQ. The CDR3 is 18 residues long. The CDR3 DNA follows: TGCGCCAGCAGCTTGATCCCTGCAGGGCCGGCTTGGACAGATACGCAGTATTTT. It is translated as CASSLIPAGPAWTDTQYF.

In its sample, this clonotype was seen many times. The J gene is TRBJ2-1, the V gene TRBV20-1; D is perhaps TRBD2 (6 bases). V gave up 4 bases and J gave up 3 bases, with 16 bases separating them. The V gene's germline CDR1 is DFQATT and CDR2 SNEGSKA (reference sequence). The CDR3 totals 15 residues. In nucleotides, the CDR3 is TGCAGTGCTACCGACTGGGCGGGGAACTACAATGAGCAGTTCTTC. This translates into CSATDWAGNYNEQFF.

This clonotype showed up many times. The chain uses TRBV25-1 and TRBJ1-6, with a possible D match to TRBD1 (6 bases). Trimming took off 0 bases at V and 10 bases at J, with 13 bases between the two ends. The CDR3 is made up of 15 amino acids. The germline CDR1 and CDR2 sequences are MGHDK and SYGVNS. CDR3 residues: CASSEYHRDGSPLHF. As DNA, the CDR3 is TGTGCCAGCAGTGAATATCACAGGGACGGCTCACCCCTCCACTTT.

At least ten counts were recorded for this clonotype. V is TRBV30 and J is TRBJ1-3, with D unclear. This CDR3 is 11 amino acids long. Germline V gene data show CDR1 as GTSNPN and CDR2 as SVGIG (reference sequence). V dropped 4 bases and J dropped 0 bases, with 1 base sitting between them. In nucleotides, the CDR3 is TGTGCCTGGACCTCTGGAAACACCATATATTTT. Translating it yields CAWTSGNTIYF. The variable domain in full, with the rest retrieved from reference TRBV30 and TRBJ1-3, is SQTIHQWPATLVQPVGSPLSLECTVEGTSNPNLYWYRQAAGRGLQLLFYSVGIGQISSEVPQNLSASRPQDRQFILSSKKLLLSDSGFYLCAWTSGNTIYFGEGSWLTVV.

This clonotype was observed many times. J is TRBJ2-7 and V is TRBV29-1, with 9 positions matching TRBD1. With V trimmed by 4 bases and J by 1 base, 2 bases remained unmatched. This CDR3 spans 13 amino acids. CDR1 is SQVTM and CDR2 is ANQGSEA in the germline V gene. For the CDR3, the DNA is TGCAGCGTTGGGGGGACAGGGTCCTACGAGCAGTACTTC. Encoded protein: CSVGGTGSYEQYF.

This clonotype was found many times. The chain recombines TRBV4-3 with TRBJ1-2, with no clear D. The CDR3 length is 12 residues. V was shortened by 0 bases and J by 8 bases, with 7 bases between the two germline ends. CDR1 LGHNA and CDR2 YSLEER come from the germline V gene. CDR3 nucleotide sequence: TGCGCCAGCAGCCAAGATCGGACCGGCTACACCTTC. Translated, it gives CASSQDRTGYTF.